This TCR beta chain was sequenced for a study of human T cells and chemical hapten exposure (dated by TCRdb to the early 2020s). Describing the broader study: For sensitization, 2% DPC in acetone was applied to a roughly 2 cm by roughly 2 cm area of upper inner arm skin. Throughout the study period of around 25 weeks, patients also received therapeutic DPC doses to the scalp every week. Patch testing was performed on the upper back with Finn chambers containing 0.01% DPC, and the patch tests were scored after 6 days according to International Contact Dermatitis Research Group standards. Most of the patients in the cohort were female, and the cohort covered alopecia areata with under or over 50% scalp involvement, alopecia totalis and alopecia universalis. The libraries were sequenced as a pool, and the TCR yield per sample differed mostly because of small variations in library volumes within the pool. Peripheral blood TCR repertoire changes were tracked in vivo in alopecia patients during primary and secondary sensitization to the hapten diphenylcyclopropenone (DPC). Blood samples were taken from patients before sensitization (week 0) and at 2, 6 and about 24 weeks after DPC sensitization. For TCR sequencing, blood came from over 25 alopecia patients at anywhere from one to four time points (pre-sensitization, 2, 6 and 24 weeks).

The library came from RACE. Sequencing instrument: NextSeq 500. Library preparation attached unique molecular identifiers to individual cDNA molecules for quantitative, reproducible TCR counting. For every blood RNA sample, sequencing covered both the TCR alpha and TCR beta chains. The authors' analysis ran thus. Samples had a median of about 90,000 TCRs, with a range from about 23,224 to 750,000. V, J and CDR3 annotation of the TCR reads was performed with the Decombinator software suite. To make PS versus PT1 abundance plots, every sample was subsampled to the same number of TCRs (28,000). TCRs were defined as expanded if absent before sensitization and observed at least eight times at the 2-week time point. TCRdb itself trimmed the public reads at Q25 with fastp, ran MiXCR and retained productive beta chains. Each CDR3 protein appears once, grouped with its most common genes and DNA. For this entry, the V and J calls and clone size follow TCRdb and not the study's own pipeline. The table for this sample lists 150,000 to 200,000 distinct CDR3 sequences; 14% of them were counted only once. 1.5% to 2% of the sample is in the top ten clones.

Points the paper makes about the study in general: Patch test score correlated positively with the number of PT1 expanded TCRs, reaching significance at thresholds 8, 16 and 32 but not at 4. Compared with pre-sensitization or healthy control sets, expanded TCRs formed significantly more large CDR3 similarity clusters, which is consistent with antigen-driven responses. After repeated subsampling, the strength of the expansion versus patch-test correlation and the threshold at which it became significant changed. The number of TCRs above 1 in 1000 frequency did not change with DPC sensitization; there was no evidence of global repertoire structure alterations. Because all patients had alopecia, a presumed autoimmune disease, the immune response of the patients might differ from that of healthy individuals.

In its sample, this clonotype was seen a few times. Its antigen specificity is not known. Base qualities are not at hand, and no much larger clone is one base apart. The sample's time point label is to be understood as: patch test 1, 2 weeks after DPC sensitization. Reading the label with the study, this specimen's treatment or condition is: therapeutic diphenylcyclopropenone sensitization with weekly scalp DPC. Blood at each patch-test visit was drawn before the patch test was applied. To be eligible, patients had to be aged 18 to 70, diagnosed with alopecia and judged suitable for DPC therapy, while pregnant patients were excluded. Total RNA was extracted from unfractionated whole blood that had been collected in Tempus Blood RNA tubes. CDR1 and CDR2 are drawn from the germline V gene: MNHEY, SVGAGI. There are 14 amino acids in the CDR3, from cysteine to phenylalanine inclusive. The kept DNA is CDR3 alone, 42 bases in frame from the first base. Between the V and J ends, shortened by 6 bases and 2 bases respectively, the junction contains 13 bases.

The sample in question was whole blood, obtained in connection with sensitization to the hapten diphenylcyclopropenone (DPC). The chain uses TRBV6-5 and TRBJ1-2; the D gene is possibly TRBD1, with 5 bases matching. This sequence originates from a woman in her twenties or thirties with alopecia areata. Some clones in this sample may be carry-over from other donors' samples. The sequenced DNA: TGTGCCAGCAGCATGGGGCCGGGCAACTATGGCTACACCTTC. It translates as CASSMGPGNYGYTF.